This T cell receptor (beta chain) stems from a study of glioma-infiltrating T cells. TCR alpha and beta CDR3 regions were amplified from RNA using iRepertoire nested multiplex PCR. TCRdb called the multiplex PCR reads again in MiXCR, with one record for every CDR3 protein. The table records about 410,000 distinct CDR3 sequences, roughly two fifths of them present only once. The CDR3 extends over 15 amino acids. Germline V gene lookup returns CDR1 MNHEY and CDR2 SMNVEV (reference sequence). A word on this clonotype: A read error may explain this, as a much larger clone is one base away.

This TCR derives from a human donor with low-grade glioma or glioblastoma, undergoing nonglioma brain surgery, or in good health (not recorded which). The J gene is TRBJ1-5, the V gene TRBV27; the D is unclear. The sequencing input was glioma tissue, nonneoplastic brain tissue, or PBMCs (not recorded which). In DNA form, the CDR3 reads TGTGCCAGCAGTTCCAACAATTTTGCCAATCAGCCCCGGCATTTT. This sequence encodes CASSSNNFANQPRHF.